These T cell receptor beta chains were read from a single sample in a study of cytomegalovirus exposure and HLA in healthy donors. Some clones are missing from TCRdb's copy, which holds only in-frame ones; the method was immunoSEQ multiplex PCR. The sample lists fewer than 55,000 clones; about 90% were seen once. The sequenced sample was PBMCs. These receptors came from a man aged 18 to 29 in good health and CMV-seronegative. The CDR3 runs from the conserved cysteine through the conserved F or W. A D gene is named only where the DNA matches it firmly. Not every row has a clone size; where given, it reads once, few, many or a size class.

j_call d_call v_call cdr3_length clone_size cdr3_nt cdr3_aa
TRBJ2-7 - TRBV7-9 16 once TGTGCCAGCAGCGGGCTCAGGGGCAGGGGCCACGACGAGCAGTACTTC CASSGLRGRGHDEQYF
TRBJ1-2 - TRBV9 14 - TGTGCCAGCAGCCCCCCGGCCCCCTCTTTAACGACAACCTTC CASSPPAPSLTTTF
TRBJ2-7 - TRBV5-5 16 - TGTGCCAGCAGCTTGGCCGGACAGCCGAGCTCCTACGAGCAGTACTTC CASSLAGQPSSYEQYF
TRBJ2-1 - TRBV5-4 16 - TGTGCCAGCAGCCCTACCGGGACACGATCCTACAATGAGCAGTTCTTC CASSPTGTRSYNEQFF
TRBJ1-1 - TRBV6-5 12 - TGTGCCAGCACAACGGGGTGGGCTGAAGCTTTCTTT CASTTGWAEAFF
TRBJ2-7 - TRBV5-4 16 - TGTGCCAGCAGCTTCGGTCATCGAGCTTCCTCCTACGAGCAGTACTTC CASSFGHRASSYEQYF
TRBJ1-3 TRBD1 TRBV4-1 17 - TGCGCCAGCAGCCAAGTGCGGGGACAGACATCTGGAAACACCATATATTTT CASSQVRGQTSGNTIYF
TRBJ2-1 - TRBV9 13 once TGTGCCAGCAGCGTAGGGCTAGCAGGTGAGCAGTTCTTC CASSVGLAGEQFF
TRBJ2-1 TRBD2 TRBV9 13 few TGTGCCAGCAGCTTCGGGACTAGAAGTGAGCAGTTCTTC CASSFGTRSEQFF
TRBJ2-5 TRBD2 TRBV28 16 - TGTGCCAGCAGTTTATTGGGCGGGAGCGGCTGGGAGACCCAGTACTTC CASSLLGGSGWETQYF
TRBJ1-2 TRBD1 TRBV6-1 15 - TGTGCCAGCAGTCAAACGACAGGGGGCGGCTATGGCTACACCTTC CASSQTTGGGYGYTF
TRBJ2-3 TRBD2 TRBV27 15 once TGTGCCAGCAGCCAAAGCGGGAGAGACACAGATACGCAGTATTTT CASSQSGRDTDTQYF
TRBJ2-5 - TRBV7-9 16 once TGTGCCAGCAGCTTACGGCGGACAGAAACACAAGAGACCCAGTACTTC CASSLRRTETQETQYF
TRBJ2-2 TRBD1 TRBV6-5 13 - TGTGCCAGCACCCGACAGGGGGCCGGGGAGCTGTTTTTT CASTRQGAGELFF
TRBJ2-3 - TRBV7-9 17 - TGTGCCAGCAGCTTAGTCCGGGGTGCCCGGAGCACAGATACGCAGTATTTT CASSLVRGARSTDTQYF
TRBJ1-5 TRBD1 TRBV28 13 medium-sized TGTGCCACCATCGACAGGGCCCGTCAGCCCCAGCATTTT CATIDRARQPQHF
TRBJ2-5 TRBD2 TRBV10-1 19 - TGCGCCAGCAGTGCAGGGACTAGCGGGAGATTTTCGAAACAAGAGACCCAGTACTTC CASSAGTSGRFSKQETQYF
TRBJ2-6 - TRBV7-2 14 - TGTGCCAGCAAAGACAGCTCTGGGGCCAACGTCCTGACTTTC CASKDSSGANVLTF
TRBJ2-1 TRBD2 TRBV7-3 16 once TGTGCCAGCAGCTTAAGGTCTAGCGGGGATTACAATGAGCAGTTCTTC CASSLRSSGDYNEQFF
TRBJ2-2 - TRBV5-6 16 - TGTGCCAGCAGCTTGGTCTGGACAACGAACACCGGGGAGCTGTTTTTT CASSLVWTTNTGELFF
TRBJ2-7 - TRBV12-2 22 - TGTGCAAGTCGCTTCACACAAGTACCGTCGGTCGCGGGTGGCTGTGTTTGGAACGAGCAGTACTTC CASRFTQVPSVAGGCVWNEQYF
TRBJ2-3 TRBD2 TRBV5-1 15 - TGCGCCAGCAGCCCGGGACTAGCGGGGACAGATACGCAGTATTTT CASSPGLAGTDTQYF
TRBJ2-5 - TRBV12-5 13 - TGTGCTAGTGGTTTGGCGGGACAAGAGACCCAGTACTTC CASGLAGQETQYF
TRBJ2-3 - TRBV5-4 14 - TGTGCCGTGCTAGCGGCCCAGGGGTCAGATACGCAGTATTTT CAVLAAQGSDTQYF
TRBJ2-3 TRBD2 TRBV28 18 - TGTGCCAGTGAACTAGCGGGAGGTCGAATTACTAGCACAGATACGCAGTATTTT CASELAGGRITSTDTQYF
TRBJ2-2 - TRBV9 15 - TGTGCCAGCAAAGGCAGGGGCCCCGACACCGGGGAGCTGTTTTTT CASKGRGPDTGELFF
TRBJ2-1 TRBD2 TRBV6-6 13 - TGTGCCAGCGCGGGACTAGCGGGCTATGAGCAGTTCTTC CASAGLAGYEQFF
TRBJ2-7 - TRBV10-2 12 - TGCGCCATCTCCGACTACTCCTACGAGCAGTACTTC CAISDYSYEQYF
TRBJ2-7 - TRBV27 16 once TGTGCCAGCAGTCCCTCCAGTGTGGAGGGAGCCTACGAGCAGTACTTC CASSPSSVEGAYEQYF
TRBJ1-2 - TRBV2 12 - TGTGCCAGCAGCGGAACGGGCTATGGCTACACCTTC CASSGTGYGYTF
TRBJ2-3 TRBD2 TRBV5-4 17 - TGTGCCAGCAGCCGCACGACTAGCGGGAGGAACACAGATACGCAGTATTTT CASSRTTSGRNTDTQYF
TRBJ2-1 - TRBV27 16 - TGTGCCAGCAGTTTATTTGCGCCGGGACTCTACAATGAGCAGTTCTTC CASSLFAPGLYNEQFF
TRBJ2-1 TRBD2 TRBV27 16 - TGTGCCAGCAGTCTCCTAGCGGGAGGGTCCTACAATGAGCAGTTCTTC CASSLLAGGSYNEQFF
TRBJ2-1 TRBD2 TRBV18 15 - TGTGCCAGCTCCCCTACTAGCGGGACGACCGGTGAGCAGTTCTTC CASSPTSGTTGEQFF